Reported below is one T cell receptor beta chain. The data were taken from a study of Graves' ophthalmopathy and Graves' hyperthyroidism. Amplification of TCR beta CDR3 regions used RNA transcripts. HTBI primers were used in a first-round RT-PCR, which preceded a second-round multiplex PCR. In TCRdb, the multiplex PCR reads were re-called with MiXCR into one record per CDR3 protein. The data hold about 740,000 distinct CDR3 sequences, with 35% to 50% observed a single time. V gave up 3 bases and J gave up 7 bases; unmatched junction bases: 9. CDR3 length equals 13 residues. CDR1 is DFQATT and CDR2 is SNEGSKA in the germline V gene (reference sequence). Ophthalmopathy in the donors was of moderate-to-severe activity, with CAS ≥3, NOSPECS ≥4 and duration under 3 months.

The chain couples TRBV20-1 to TRBJ2-7; TRBD1 aligns across 7 bases. The TCR originated in an adult man with Graves' ophthalmopathy. Input material: peripheral blood. In DNA form, the CDR3 reads TGCAGTGCTAGTCGACAGGGAAGTAGGGAGCAGTACTTC. Amino acid sequence: CSASRQGSREQYF.